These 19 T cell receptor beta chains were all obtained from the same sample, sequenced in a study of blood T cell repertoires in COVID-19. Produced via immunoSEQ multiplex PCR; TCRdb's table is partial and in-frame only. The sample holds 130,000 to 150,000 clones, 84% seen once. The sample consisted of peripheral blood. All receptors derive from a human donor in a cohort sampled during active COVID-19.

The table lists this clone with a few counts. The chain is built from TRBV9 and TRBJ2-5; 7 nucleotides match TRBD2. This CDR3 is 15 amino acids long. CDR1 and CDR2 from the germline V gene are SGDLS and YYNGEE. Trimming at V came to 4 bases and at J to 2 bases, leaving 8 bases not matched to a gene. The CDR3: CASSPHGSGQETQYF. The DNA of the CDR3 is TGTGCCAGCAGCCCACACGGTAGCGGGCAAGAGACCCAGTACTTC.

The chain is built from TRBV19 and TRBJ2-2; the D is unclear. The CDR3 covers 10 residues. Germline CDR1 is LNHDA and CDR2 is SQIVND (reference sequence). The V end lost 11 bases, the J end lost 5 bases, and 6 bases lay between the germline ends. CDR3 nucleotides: TGTGCCGGTACTACCGGGGAGCTGTTTTTT. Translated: CAGTTGELFF.

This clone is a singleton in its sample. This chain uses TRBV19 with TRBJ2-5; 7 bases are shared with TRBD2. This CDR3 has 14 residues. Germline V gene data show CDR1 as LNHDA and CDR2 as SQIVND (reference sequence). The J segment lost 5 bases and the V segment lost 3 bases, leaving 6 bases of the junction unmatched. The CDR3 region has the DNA TGTGCCAGTAGTATCGTGGGGGGGAGGGAGACCCAGTACTTC. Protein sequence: CASSIVGGRETQYF.

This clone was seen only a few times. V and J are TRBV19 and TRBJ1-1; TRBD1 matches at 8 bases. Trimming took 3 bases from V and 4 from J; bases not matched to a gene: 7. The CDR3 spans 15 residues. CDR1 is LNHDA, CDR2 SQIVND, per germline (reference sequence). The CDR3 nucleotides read TGTGCCAGTAGTATGGCGACAGGGGTAAGCACTGAAGCTTTCTTT. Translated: CASSMATGVSTEAFF.

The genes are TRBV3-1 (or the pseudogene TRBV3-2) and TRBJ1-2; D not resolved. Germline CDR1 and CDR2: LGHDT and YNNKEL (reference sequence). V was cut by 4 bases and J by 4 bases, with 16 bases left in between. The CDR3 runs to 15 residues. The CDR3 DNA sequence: TGTGCCAGCAGCCTCCAAGTCGGGAATCTCTATGGCTACACCTTC. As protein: CASSLQVGNLYGYTF.

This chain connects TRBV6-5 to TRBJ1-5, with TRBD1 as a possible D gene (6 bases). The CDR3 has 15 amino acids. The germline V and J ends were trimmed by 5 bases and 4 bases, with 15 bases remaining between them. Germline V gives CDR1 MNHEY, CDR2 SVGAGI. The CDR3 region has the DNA TGTGCCAGCAGTAGTGGGACACTCGTTAATCAGCCCCAGCATTTT. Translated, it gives CASSSGTLVNQPQHF.

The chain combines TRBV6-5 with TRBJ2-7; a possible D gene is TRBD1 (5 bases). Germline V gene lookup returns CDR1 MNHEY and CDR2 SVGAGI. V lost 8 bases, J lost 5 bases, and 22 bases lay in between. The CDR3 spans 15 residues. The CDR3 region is CASRLEEGDFHEQYF. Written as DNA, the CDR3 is TGTGCCAGCCGGCTAGAAGAAGGGGATTTCCACGAGCAGTACTTC.

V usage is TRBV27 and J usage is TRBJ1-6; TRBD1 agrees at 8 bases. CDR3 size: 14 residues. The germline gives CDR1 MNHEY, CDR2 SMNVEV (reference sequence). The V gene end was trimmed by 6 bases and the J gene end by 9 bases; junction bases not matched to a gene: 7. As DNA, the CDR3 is TGTGCCAGCAGCGGTGACAGGGGTACTTCACCCCTCCACTTT. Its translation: CASSGDRGTSPLHF.

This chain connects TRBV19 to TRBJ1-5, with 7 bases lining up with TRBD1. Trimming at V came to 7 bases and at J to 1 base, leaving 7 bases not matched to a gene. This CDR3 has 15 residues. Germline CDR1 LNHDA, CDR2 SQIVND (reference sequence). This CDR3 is CASITQGVSNQPQHF. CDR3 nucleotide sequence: TGTGCCAGTATTACCCAGGGGGTGAGCAATCAGCCCCAGCATTTT.

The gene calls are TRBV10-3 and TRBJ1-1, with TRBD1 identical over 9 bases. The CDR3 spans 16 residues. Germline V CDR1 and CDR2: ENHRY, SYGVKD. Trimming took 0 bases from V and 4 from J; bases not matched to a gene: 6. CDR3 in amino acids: CAISESGQGMGTEAFF. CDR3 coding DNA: TGTGCCATCAGTGAGTCCGGACAGGGGATGGGCACTGAAGCTTTCTTT.

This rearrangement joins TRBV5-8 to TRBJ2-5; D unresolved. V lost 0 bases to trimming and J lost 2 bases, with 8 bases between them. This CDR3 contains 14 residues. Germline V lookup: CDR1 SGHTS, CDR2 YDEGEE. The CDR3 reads CASSLEAGQETQYF. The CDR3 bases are TGTGCCAGCAGCTTGGAGGCAGGACAAGAGACCCAGTACTTC.

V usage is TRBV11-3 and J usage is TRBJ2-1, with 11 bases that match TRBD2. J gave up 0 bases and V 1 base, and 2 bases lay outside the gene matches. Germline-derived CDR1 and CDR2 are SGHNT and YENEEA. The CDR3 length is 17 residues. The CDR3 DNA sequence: TGTGCCAGCAGCTTAGCGCTAGCGGGGGGCTCCTACAATGAGCAGTTCTTC. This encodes CASSLALAGGSYNEQFF. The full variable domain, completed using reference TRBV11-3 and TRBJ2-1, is EAGVVQSPRYKIIEKKQPVAFWCNPISGHNTLYWYLQNLGQGPELLIRYENEEAVDDSQLPKDRFSAERLKGVDSTLKIQPAELGDSAVYLCASSLALAGGSYNEQFFGPGTRLTVL.

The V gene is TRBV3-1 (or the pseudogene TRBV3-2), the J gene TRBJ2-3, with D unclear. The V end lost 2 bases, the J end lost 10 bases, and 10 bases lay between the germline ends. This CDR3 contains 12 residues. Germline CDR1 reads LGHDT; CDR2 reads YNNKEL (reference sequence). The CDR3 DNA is TGTGCCAGCAGCCAAAAACCCCTAGCGCAGTATTTT. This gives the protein CASSQKPLAQYF.

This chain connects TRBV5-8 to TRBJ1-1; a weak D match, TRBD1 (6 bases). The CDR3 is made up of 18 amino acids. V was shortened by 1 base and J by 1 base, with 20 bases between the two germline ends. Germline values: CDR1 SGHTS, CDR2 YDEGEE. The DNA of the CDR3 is TGTGCCAGCAGCTTGTGGGGGCGTGGGGGGGTGGAGAACACTGAAGCTTTCTTT. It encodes CASSLWGRGGVENTEAFF. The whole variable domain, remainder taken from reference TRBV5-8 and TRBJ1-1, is EAGVTQSPTHLIKTRGQQATLRCSPISGHTSVYWYQQALGLGLQFLLWYDEGEERNRGNFPPRFSGRQFPNYSSELNVNALELEDSALYLCASSLWGRGGVENTEAFFGQGTRLTVV.

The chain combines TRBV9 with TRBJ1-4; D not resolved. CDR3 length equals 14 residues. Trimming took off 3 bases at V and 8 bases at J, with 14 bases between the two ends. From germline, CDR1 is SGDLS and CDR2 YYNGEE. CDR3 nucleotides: TGTGCCAGCAGCGCCGAGGCAATGGAGGAAAAACTGTTTTTT. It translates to CASSAEAMEEKLFF.

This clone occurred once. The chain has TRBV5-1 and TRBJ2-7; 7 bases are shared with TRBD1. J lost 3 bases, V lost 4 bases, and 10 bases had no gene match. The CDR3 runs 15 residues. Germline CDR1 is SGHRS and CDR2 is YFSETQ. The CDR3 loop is CASSPGTEYRYEQYF. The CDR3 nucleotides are TGCGCCAGCAGCCCTGGGACAGAATATCGCTACGAGCAGTACTTC.

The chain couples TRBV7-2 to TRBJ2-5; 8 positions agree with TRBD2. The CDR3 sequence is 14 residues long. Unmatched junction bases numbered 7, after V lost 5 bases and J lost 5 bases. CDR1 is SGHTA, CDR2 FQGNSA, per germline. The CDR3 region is CASSPGGDRETQYF. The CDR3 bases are TGTGCCAGCAGCCCCGGGGGGGACCGGGAGACCCAGTACTTC. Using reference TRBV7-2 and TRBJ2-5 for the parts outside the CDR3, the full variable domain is GAGVSQSPSNKVTEKGKDVELRCDPISGHTALYWYRQSLGQGLEFLIYFQGNSAPDKSGLPSDRFSAERTGGSVSTLTIQRTQQEDSAVYLCASSPGGDRETQYFGPGTRLLVL.

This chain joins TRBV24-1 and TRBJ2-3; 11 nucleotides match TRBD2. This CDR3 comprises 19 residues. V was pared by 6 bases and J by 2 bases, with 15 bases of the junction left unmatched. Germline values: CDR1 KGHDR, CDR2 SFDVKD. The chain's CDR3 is CATSLASGGNHHNTDTQYF. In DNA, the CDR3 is TGTGCCACCAGTCTAGCTAGCGGGGGGAACCACCACAACACAGATACGCAGTATTTT.

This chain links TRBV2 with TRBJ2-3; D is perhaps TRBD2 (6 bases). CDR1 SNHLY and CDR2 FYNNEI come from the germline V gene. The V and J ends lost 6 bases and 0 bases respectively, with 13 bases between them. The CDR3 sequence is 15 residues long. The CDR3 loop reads CASSGGKDSTDTQYF. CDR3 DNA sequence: TGTGCCAGCAGCGGAGGGAAGGACAGCACAGATACGCAGTATTTT.